The rows below give T cell receptor beta chains drawn from one sample of a study of vaccination effects on CD4 cells after COVID-19. No cognate antigen is known for these TCRs. Clones were read by immunoSEQ multiplex PCR, and TCRdb kept only the in-frame ones, dropping some. The table lists approximately 66,000 clones, more than 60% of them singletons. The source material was CD4+ T cells from PBMCs cultured without peptide, sampled after COVID-19 vaccination. The origin of the receptors is a human donor who received a COVID-19 vaccine. Each CDR3 is given with its conserved first and last residue. D genes are given only for firm matches. Only some rows state a clone size, as once, few, many or a class for expanded clones.

d_gene,v_gene,j_gene,abundance,CDR3nt,CDR3aa
NA,TRBV6-5,TRBJ1-5,NA,TGTGCCAGCAAGGTGGGCAATCAGCCCCAGCATTTT,CASKVGNQPQHF
TRBD1,TRBV18,TRBJ1-1,NA,TGTGCCAGCTCGGCGGGACAGGGACAGGGCACTGAAGCTTTCTTT,CASSAGQGQGTEAFF
TRBD1,TRBV5-1,TRBJ1-2,NA,TGCGCCAGCAGCTCAGGACAGGCTCGAGACTATGGCTACACCTTC,CASSSGQARDYGYTF
TRBD2,TRBV27,TRBJ2-2,NA,TGTGCCAGCAGTCCTCCTTGGCGGGGGGGAACCGGGGAGCTGTTTTTT,CASSPPWRGGTGELFF
NA,TRBV2,TRBJ2-5,NA,TGTGCCACCCAGGGCACGGCGTGGGAGACCCAGTACTTC,CATQGTAWETQYF
TRBD1,TRBV29-1,TRBJ1-2,few,TGCAGCGTTGAAGGACAGGGTAACTATGGCTACACCTTC,CSVEGQGNYGYTF
TRBD1,TRBV9,TRBJ2-1,NA,TGTGCCAGCACCCCGAGCGGACAGGGTTACAATGAGCAGTTCTTC,CASTPSGQGYNEQFF
NA,TRBV28,TRBJ1-1,NA,TGTGCCAGCAGTTTACGAGGGGGCACTGAAGCTTTCTTT,CASSLRGGTEAFF
TRBD2,TRBV7-3,TRBJ2-5,NA,TGTGCCACCTCACCTAGCGGGGGCGAGACCCAGTACTTC,CATSPSGGETQYF
NA,TRBV2,TRBJ2-3,NA,TGTGCCAGCAGGACTAGTTCTAGCACAGATACGCAGTATTTT,CASRTSSSTDTQYF
TRBD1,TRBV9,TRBJ2-2,NA,TGTGCCAGCAGCGTAGGGGGGACAGGGGTATTTCCCGGGGAGCTGTTTTTT,CASSVGGTGVFPGELFF
NA,TRBV5-1,TRBJ2-1,NA,TGCGCCAGCGCCCGGGACCAGAGCTCCTACAATGAGCAGTTCTTC,CASARDQSSYNEQFF
NA,TRBV28,TRBJ1-6,NA,TGTGCCAGCAGGAGGACAGATAATTCACCCCTCCACTTT,CASRRTDNSPLHF
NA,TRBV18,TRBJ2-6,NA,TGTGCCAGCTCACCGGGCGTAGGAGCGTCTGGGGCCAACGTCCTGACTTTC,CASSPGVGASGANVLTF
NA,TRBV6-5,TRBJ1-5,NA,TGTGCCAGCGCCAGGGACCACAATCAGCCCCAGCATTTT,CASARDHNQPQHF
TRBD1,TRBV28,TRBJ1-4,once,TGTGCCAGCAACCCAGGGGGGACAGCGAATGAAAAACTGTTTTTT,CASNPGGTANEKLFF
TRBD1,TRBV18,TRBJ2-2,NA,TGTGCCAGCTCGTGGGACAGGGGATCGAACACCGGGGAGCTGTTTTTT,CASSWDRGSNTGELFF
TRBD2,TRBV11-2,TRBJ2-1,NA,TGTGCCAGCAGCTCCCTAGCGGGGGCTTACAATGAGCAGTTCTTC,CASSSLAGAYNEQFF
NA,TRBV2,TRBJ1-2,NA,TGTGCCAGCAGTGAATGGGGCAGGGGAGGTTACGGCTACACCTTC,CASSEWGRGGYGYTF